This T cell receptor beta chain derives from a study of CD8 T cells in Susac syndrome. This clonotype occurred a few times. This CDR3 is built from 13 residues. Trimming took off 0 bases at V and 5 bases at J, with 8 bases between the two ends. Germline CDR1 and CDR2: DFQATT and SNEGSKA (reference sequence). Reverse transcription of 0.5 to 1 ug RNA used random hexamers. Via MiXCR, TCRdb re-called the immunoSEQ multiplex PCR reads, giving one row per CDR3 protein. The repertoire includes approximately 180,000 distinct CDR3 sequences, approximately 94% of them detected once, and approximately 0.09% sits in the top ten.

The material sequenced was CD4+ T cells from PBMCs. The chain has TRBV20-1 and TRBJ1-5; perhaps TRBD1 as D (6 bases). The sequence was obtained from a human donor with multiple sclerosis. This CDR3 is CSARDRQDQPQHF. CDR3 nucleotide sequence: TGCAGTGCTAGAGATAGACAGGATCAGCCCCAGCATTTT.